These T cell receptor beta chains were read from a single sample in a study of human thymus T cells. Profiling relied on immunoSEQ multiplex PCR, and the TCRdb table lists in-frame clones only, not all of them. This table holds roughly 120,000 clones, around 96% found once. The material sequenced was thymus tissue. These receptors originate from a boy under two years old with a congenital heart defect but otherwise immunologically healthy. Both conserved end residues are part of each CDR3. A D gene is named only where the DNA matches it firmly. Clone size appears in some rows only: once, few, many, or a class for an expanded clone.

V: TRBV27; J: TRBJ2-1; D: TRBD2; size: NA; CDR3: CASSAMGRGVPYNEQFF; DNA: TGTGCCAGCAGTGCCATGGGGCGGGGGGTTCCCTACAATGAGCAGTTCTTC
V: TRBV4-3; J: TRBJ2-7; D: NA; size: NA; CDR3: CASSQDREGLFWEQYF; DNA: TGCGCCAGCAGCCAAGATCGCGAAGGTTTGTTTTGGGAGCAGTACTTC
V: TRBV9; J: TRBJ1-2; D: TRBD1; size: NA; CDR3: CASSVGVPGQGDDYGYTF; DNA: TGTGCCAGCAGCGTAGGGGTTCCGGGACAGGGGGATGACTATGGCTACACCTTC
V: TRBV6-1; J: TRBJ1-5; D: TRBD1; size: NA; CDR3: CASSEHRGRYQPQHF; DNA: TGTGCCAGCAGTGAACACAGGGGGCGTTATCAGCCCCAGCATTTT
V: TRBV30; J: TRBJ2-3; D: TRBD2; size: NA; CDR3: CAWSTGGGATDTQYF; DNA: TGTGCCTGGAGTACGGGGGGGGGTGCGACAGATACGCAGTATTTT
V: TRBV15; J: TRBJ1-2; D: NA; size: NA; CDR3: CATSRKDLLDYGYTF; DNA: TGTGCCACCAGCAGAAAAGATTTACTAGACTATGGCTACACCTTC
V: TRBV21-1; J: TRBJ2-7; D: NA; size: once; CDR3: CASTKKGGLQPEQYF; DNA: TGTGCCAGCACCAAAAAGGGAGGGTTGCAACCCGAGCAGTACTTC
V: TRBV5-4; J: TRBJ1-4; D: NA; size: NA; CDR3: CASSMTVSNDKLFF; DNA: TGTGCCAGCAGTATGACGGTTAGCAACGACAAACTGTTTTTT
V: TRBV7-8; J: TRBJ2-5; D: NA; size: NA; CDR3: CASSLGLARQETQYF; DNA: TGTGCCAGCAGCTTAGGGCTAGCGCGCCAAGAGACCCAGTACTTC
V: TRBV5-1; J: TRBJ2-5; D: TRBD2; size: NA; CDR3: CASSLSLAGGETQYF; DNA: TGCGCCAGCAGCTTGTCCCTAGCGGGAGGGGAGACCCAGTACTTC
V: TRBV4-3; J: TRBJ2-5; D: NA; size: NA; CDR3: CASSQDPVDSESFQETQYF; DNA: TGCGCCAGCAGCCAAGATCCGGTCGACAGCGAAAGTTTTCAAGAGACCCAGTACTTC
V: TRBV28; J: TRBJ1-5; D: TRBD1; size: NA; CDR3: CASRISTGGRGQPQHF; DNA: TGTGCCAGCAGGATCTCCACAGGGGGCAGGGGTCAGCCCCAGCATTTT
V: TRBV28; J: TRBJ1-1; D: TRBD1; size: once; CDR3: CASSFPDRGPMNTEAFF; DNA: TGTGCCAGCAGTTTCCCGGACAGGGGGCCTATGAACACTGAAGCTTTCTTT
V: TRBV4-3; J: TRBJ2-1; D: NA; size: NA; CDR3: CASSQEWDRPYNEQFF; DNA: TGCGCCAGCAGCCAAGAATGGGATCGGCCTTACAATGAGCAGTTCTTC
V: TRBV2; J: TRBJ1-2; D: NA; size: NA; CDR3: CASTVELWTELANYGYTF; DNA: TGTGCCAGCACCGTCGAATTATGGACAGAGTTAGCTAACTATGGCTACACCTTC
V: TRBV29-1; J: TRBJ1-2; D: NA; size: NA; CDR3: CSVLAGGLGTF; DNA: TGCAGCGTTCTAGCTGGGGGGCTCGGCACCTTC
V: TRBV6-5; J: TRBJ2-1; D: NA; size: NA; CDR3: CASSYAEGNEQFF; DNA: TGTGCCAGCAGTTACGCAGAGGGAAATGAGCAGTTCTTC
V: TRBV19; J: TRBJ2-7; D: NA; size: NA; CDR3: CAGRGPYEQYF; DNA: TGTGCCGGTCGCGGGCCCTACGAGCAGTACTTC
V: TRBV27; J: TRBJ1-5; D: NA; size: NA; CDR3: CASSSLGLAGYQPQHF; DNA: TGTGCCAGCAGCTCGTTAGGCCTTGCTGGGTATCAGCCCCAGCATTTT
V: TRBV27; J: TRBJ1-6; D: NA; size: NA; CDR3: CASSLSRWTDYSNNSPLHF; DNA: TGTGCCAGCAGTTTATCGCGATGGACAGACTACAGCAATAATTCACCCCTCCACTTT
V: TRBV28; J: TRBJ1-5; D: NA; size: NA; CDR3: CASSTPPGRTSNQPQHF; DNA: TGTGCCAGCAGTACCCCCCCAGGACGGACTAGCAATCAGCCCCAGCATTTT
V: TRBV5-6; J: TRBJ2-7; D: NA; size: few; CDR3: CASSLGGTIYEQYF; DNA: TGTGCCAGCAGCTTGGGCGGGACAATCTACGAGCAGTACTTC
V: TRBV7-2; J: TRBJ2-1; D: TRBD1; size: few; CDR3: CASSRQGENEQFF; DNA: TGTGCCAGCAGCCGACAGGGAGAAAATGAGCAGTTCTTC